This T cell receptor (beta chain) is drawn from a study of blood T cell repertoires in COVID-19. Study overall: The cDNA or gDNA used as material had been derived from T cells, B-cell-depleted T cells, or PBMCs.

After removal of 0 bases from V and 5 bases from J, the junction contained 0 bases not matched to a gene. Germline-derived CDR1 and CDR2 are SGHDT and YYEEEE. The CDR3 contains 13 residues. This table comes from immunoSEQ multiplex PCR, and its TCRdb copy is limited to in-frame clones, with some not included. The repertoire holds about 96,000 clones, with 80% to 90% as singletons. The gene calls are TRBV5-6 and TRBJ2-7; 9 bases map to TRBD1. The sequence was obtained from a human donor with COVID-19, enrolled during active disease. The donor label of this sample is uncertain. Sequenced sample: peripheral blood. The CDR3 sequence is CASSLGTGDEQYF. Here the CDR3 DNA reads TGTGCCAGCAGCTTGGGGACAGGGGACGAGCAGTACTTC.